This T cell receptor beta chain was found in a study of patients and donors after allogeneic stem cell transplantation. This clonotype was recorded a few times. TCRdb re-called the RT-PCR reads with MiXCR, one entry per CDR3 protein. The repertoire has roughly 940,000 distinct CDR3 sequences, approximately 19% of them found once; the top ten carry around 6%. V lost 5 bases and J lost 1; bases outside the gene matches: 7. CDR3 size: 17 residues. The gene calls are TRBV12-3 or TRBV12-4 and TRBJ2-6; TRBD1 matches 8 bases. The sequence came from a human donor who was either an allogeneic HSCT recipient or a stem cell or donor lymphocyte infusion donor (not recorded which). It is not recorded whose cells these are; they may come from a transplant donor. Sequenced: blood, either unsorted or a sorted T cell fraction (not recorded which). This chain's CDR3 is CASSPRTGKSGANVLTF. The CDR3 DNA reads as TGTGCCAGCAGTCCAAGGACAGGGAAGTCTGGGGCCAACGTCCTGACTTTC.